These 12 T cell receptor beta chains originate from one sample sequenced in a study of tumor and adjacent non-tumor tissue in lung cancer. A modified ARM-PCR protocol with three rounds of nested PCR amplified TCRbeta. TCRdb redid the calling of the multiplex PCR reads with MiXCR, one entry per CDR3 protein. The data hold about 110,000 distinct CDR3 sequences, with 50% to 70% observed a single time. No cell sorting was done before RNA was extracted from the tissue. The normal lung tissue was taken more than 3 cm from the tumor edge. Source material: distant non-tumor lung tissue. Receptor source: a man aged 60 to 69 with non-small cell lung cancer.

The rearrangement joins TRBV6-5 to TRBJ1-3; no reliable D call. The germline V and J ends were trimmed by 11 bases and 0 bases, with 17 bases remaining between them. CDR3 length: 15 residues. Per germline, CDR1 MNHEY and CDR2 SVGAGI. The DNA of the CDR3 is TGTGCCGGCATTTACTCCCGGAACTCTGGAAACACCATATATTTT. It translates to CAGIYSRNSGNTIYF.

This clonotype occurred a few times. CDR3 region: CASSYPGTVNEKLFF. Written as DNA, the CDR3 is TGTGCCAGCAGTTACCCCGGGACGGTTAATGAAAAACTGTTTTTT. This rearrangement joins TRBV6-6 to TRBJ1-4, with D tentatively TRBD1 (5 bases). V was cut by 2 bases and J by 4 bases, with 11 bases left in between. The CDR3 runs 15 residues. Germline V gene lookup returns CDR1 MNHNY and CDR2 SVGAGI (reference sequence).

Concerning this clonotype itself: A read error is possible here, since a much larger clone lies one base away. The genes are TRBV7-9 and TRBJ2-1, with 10 positions matching TRBD2. The ends lost 2 bases at V and 2 bases at J; junction bases unmatched: 6. The CDR3 runs 17 residues. Looked up from germline, CDR1 is SEHNR and CDR2 is FQNEAQ (reference sequence). CDR3: CASSLWLSGRTYNEQFF. The DNA of the CDR3 is TGTGCCAGCAGCTTATGGCTTAGCGGGAGGACCTACAATGAGCAGTTCTTC.

This clonotype has just a few counts. Possible read error: a much larger clone is one base away. This CDR3 is missing its conserved last phenylalanine or tryptophan, likely due to a read error. J is TRBJ2-5 and V is TRBV6-5; D may match TRBD1 or TRBD2 (6 bases each). Trimming took 7 bases from V and 7 from J, leaving 22 bases between them. This CDR3 is 15 amino acids long. Germline lookup yields CDR1 MNHEY and CDR2 SVGAGI. CDR3 residues: CASTLRGDGYGTQYS. The CDR3 nucleotides read TGTGCCAGCACCTTGAGGGGGGACGGCTATGGGACCCAGTACTCC.

The rearrangement uses TRBV10-3 and TRBJ2-3; D perhaps matches TRBD2 (7 bases). From germline, CDR1 is ENHRY and CDR2 SYGVKD. This CDR3 spans 14 amino acids. V was clipped by 6 bases and J by 2 bases, with 12 bases between them. The CDR3 coding sequence is TGTGCCATCAGCGCGGGGGACAACACAGATACGCAGTATTTT. Encoded protein: CAISAGDNTDTQYF.

Relative to its sample, this clonotype is medium-sized. This chain joins TRBV11-3 and TRBJ2-1; either TRBD1 or TRBD2 may fit D (5 bases each). Germline V lookup: CDR1 SGHNT, CDR2 YENEEA. Trimming took off 1 base at V and 6 bases at J, with 16 bases between the two ends. This CDR3 spans 16 amino acids. CDR3 residues: CASSLVAMGRANEQFF. DNA for the CDR3: TGTGCCAGCAGCTTAGTTGCAATGGGGCGGGCCAATGAGCAGTTCTTC.

The table lists this clonotype with a count of one. The chain joins TRBV19 to TRBJ2-7; no clear D. This CDR3 contains 12 residues. V was shortened by 9 bases and J by 5 bases, with 14 bases between the two germline ends. Per germline, CDR1 LNHDA and CDR2 SQIVND (reference sequence). Here the CDR3 DNA reads TGTGCCAGCTCGGGCAGGATGGACGAGCAGTACTTC. Its protein product is CASSGRMDEQYF.

A remark on this clonotype: This clone may be a read error of a much larger clone one base away. The rearrangement uses TRBV28 and TRBJ1-6; the match to TRBD1 covers 7 bases. Germline assignment: CDR1 MDHEN and CDR2 SYDVKM. The CDR3 is 16 amino acids. Trimming removed 5 bases from V and 6 bases from J; junction bases left unmatched: 10. This CDR3 is CASSLSSGTVNSPLHF. The CDR3 region has the DNA TGTGCCAGCAGTCTTTCCAGTGGGACAGTTAATTCACCCCTCCACTTT.

About this clonotype itself: A read error may account for a junction end that differs from germline. V is TRBV5-4 and J is TRBJ1-2; possibly TRBD1 for D (6 bases). Germline values: CDR1 SGHNT, CDR2 YYREEE (reference sequence). The CDR3 consists of 17 residues. This CDR3 reads CASSLGPKTGSGYGYTF. CDR3 in DNA: TGTGCCAGCAGCTTGGGCCCCAAGACAGGTAGTGGGTATGGCTACACATTC.

In the case of this clonotype: One end of the junction fails to match germline, which may point to a read error. The chain combines TRBV11-3 with TRBJ2-3; D not certain. The V gene's germline CDR1 is SGHNT and CDR2 YENEEA. This CDR3 has 14 residues. The CDR3 loop reads CASSLVCHTDTQYF. The CDR3 DNA reads TGTGCCAGTAGCTTAGTCTGCCACACAGATACGCAGTATTTT.

There are a few counts of this clonotype. The V and J genes are TRBV5-1 and TRBJ2-5; either TRBD1 or TRBD2 may supply D (5 bases each). The V end lost 1 base, the J end lost 1 base, and 11 bases lay between the germline ends. This CDR3 region has 15 residues. Per germline, CDR1 SGHRS and CDR2 YFSETQ. The CDR3 DNA follows: TGCGCCAGCAGCTTGTCCGGGACGCCCCAAGAGACCCAGTACTTC. Protein product: CASSLSGTPQETQYF.

The chain has TRBV6-2 or TRBV6-3 and TRBJ2-7; TRBD2 matches 8 bases. Germline V gene data show CDR1 as MNHEY and CDR2 as SVGEGT. Germline trimming cut 2 bases from V and 6 bases from J; bases unmatched to any gene: 9. This CDR3 contains 15 residues. CDR3 coding DNA: TGTGCCAGCAGTTACCCCGGGACTAGGATCCCCGAGCAGTACTTC. Translated: CASSYPGTRIPEQYF.